These 32 T cell receptor beta chains were all obtained from the same sample, sequenced in a study of human T cells and chemical hapten exposure. The time point is: patch test 2, 6 weeks after DPC sensitization. Treatment noted: therapeutic diphenylcyclopropenone sensitization with weekly scalp DPC. TCRdb redid the calling of the RACE reads with MiXCR, one entry per CDR3 protein. Found here are around 80,000 distinct CDR3 sequences, less than 8% of them singletons; the top ten hold 1.3%. Sequencing was performed on whole blood, taken in connection with sensitization to the hapten diphenylcyclopropenone (DPC). All receptors derive from a woman under 40 with alopecia areata. Some clones in this sample may be carry-over from other donors' samples.

This clonotype was detected many times. This chain links TRBV6-1 with TRBJ1-1, with 8 bases that match TRBD1. CDR3 size: 13 residues. Germline V CDR1 and CDR2: MNHNS, SASEGT. The junction had 3 bases not matched to a gene; V was cut back by 6 bases and J by 3 bases. CDR3 nucleotide sequence: TGTGCCAGCAGGGTGGACAGGGACACTGAAGCTTTCTTT. Translating it yields CASRVDRDTEAFF.

V and J are TRBV5-6 and TRBJ2-5, with no clear D. This CDR3 comprises 13 residues. V was shortened by 5 bases and J by 2 bases, with 10 bases between the two germline ends. Germline CDR1 is SGHDT and CDR2 is YYEEEE. CDR3 nucleotide sequence: TGTGCCAGCAGGAACAGAAATCAAGAGACCCAGTACTTC. This gives the protein CASRNRNQETQYF.

The sample holds a few counts of this clonotype. The chain uses TRBV12-3 or TRBV12-4 and TRBJ1-1; 7 nucleotides align to TRBD1. This CDR3 has 13 residues. V shed 8 bases, J shed 0 bases, and the junction held 3 bases outside the gene matches. CDR3 sequence (DNA): TGTGCCAGCGGGGGACAGCTGAACACTGAAGCTTTCTTT. It specifies CASGGQLNTEAFF.

At least ten counts were recorded for this clonotype. This sequence joins TRBV20-1 and TRBJ1-2; D uncertain. Germline lookup yields CDR1 DFQATT and CDR2 SNEGSKA (reference sequence). With 3 bases removed from V and 4 bases from J, the gap between germline ends came to 9 bases. The CDR3 is 12 amino acids. DNA for the CDR3: TGCAGTGCTAGTCAGGAGGGCTATGGCTACACCTTC. It is translated as CSASQEGYGYTF.

This clonotype was counted at least ten times. The genes are TRBV30 and TRBJ2-1; D gene ambiguous. The length of the CDR3 is 14 residues. The germline V gene has CDR1 GTSNPN and CDR2 SVGIG (reference sequence). V lost 1 base, J lost 4 bases, and 11 bases lay in between. The CDR3 spells CAWSGRNPYNEQFF. The DNA of the CDR3 is TGTGCCTGGAGTGGTAGAAACCCGTACAATGAGCAGTTCTTC.

A few counts support this clonotype. This sequence joins TRBV11-2 and TRBJ1-1; D may be TRBD1 (6 bases). The V gene lost 5 bases and the J gene lost 5 bases, with 15 bases spanning the gap. Germline V gene sequence: CDR1 SGHAT, CDR2 FQNNGV. The CDR3 covers 14 residues. The chain's CDR3 is CASSQQIQGTEAFF. The CDR3 DNA sequence: TGTGCCAGCAGCCAGCAAATACAGGGAACTGAAGCTTTCTTT.

The chain combines TRBV20-1 with TRBJ2-7; 10 positions agree with TRBD1. Trimming took 5 bases from V and 3 from J; bases not matched to a gene: 13. Germline V gene data show CDR1 as DFQATT and CDR2 as SNEGSKA (reference sequence). The CDR3 has 16 amino acids. The CDR3 nucleotides read TGCAGTGCTTCAGATCCGGGACAGGGGTCTTTCTACGAGCAGTACTTC. Residues: CSASDPGQGSFYEQYF.

This clonotype was picked up many times. This chain joins TRBV12-3 or TRBV12-4 and TRBJ2-4; 9 bases align to TRBD1. Germline trimming cut 4 bases from V and 8 bases from J; bases unmatched to any gene: 9. The CDR3 contains 15 residues. CDR3 sequence: CASSSDRGGVDIQYF. In DNA, the CDR3 is TGTGCCAGCAGTTCGGACAGGGGCGGGGTGGACATTCAGTACTTC.

This clonotype was recorded many times. The rearrangement joins TRBV7-8 to TRBJ1-2; no clear D gene. Per the germline V gene, CDR1 is SGHVS and CDR2 is FQNEAQ. The CDR3 runs to 12 residues. V was pared by 5 bases and J by 4 bases, with 8 bases between. CDR3 DNA: TGTGCCAGCAGCACCCTCAGCTATGGCTACACCTTC. This encodes CASSTLSYGYTF.

This clonotype occurred many times. The gene calls are TRBV2 and TRBJ2-5, with 7 bases that match TRBD2. J lost 3 bases, V lost 4 bases, and 5 bases had no gene match. The CDR3 consists of 14 residues. Looked up from germline, CDR1 is SNHLY and CDR2 is FYNNEI. Written as DNA, the CDR3 is TGTGCCAGCAGTGGGGGAGGGTATGAAGAGACCCAGTACTTC. Its translation: CASSGGGYEETQYF.

This clonotype was picked up many times. This sequence joins TRBV20-1 and TRBJ2-3; D is unresolved. The germline V gene encodes CDR1 DFQATT and CDR2 SNEGSKA (reference sequence). Trimming pared 7 bases from V and 0 bases from J, leaving 14 bases between. The CDR3 is 14 residues long. The DNA of the CDR3 is TGCAGTGAACGGCCGATCACCAGCACAGATACGCAGTATTTT. Its translation: CSERPITSTDTQYF.

This clonotype was picked up a small number of times. The genes are TRBV5-4 and TRBJ2-6; no firm D call. The V end lost 2 bases, the J end lost 0 bases, and 9 bases lay between the germline ends. The CDR3 runs to 16 residues. The germline V gene has CDR1 SGHNT and CDR2 YYREEE (reference sequence). In DNA, the CDR3 is TGTGCCAGCAGCTTCCAAATGTTCTCTGGGGCCAACGTCCTGACTTTC. It yields the protein CASSFQMFSGANVLTF. Full variable domain (remainder filled in from reference TRBV5-4 and TRBJ2-6): ETGVTQSPTHLIKTRGQQVTLRCSSQSGHNTVSWYQQALGQGPQFIFQYYREEENGRGNFPPRFSGLQFPNYSSELNVNALELDDSALYLCASSFQMFSGANVLTFGAGSRLTVL.

A few counts support this clonotype. The chain links TRBV6-6 to TRBJ2-4, with 14 bases identical to TRBD2. This CDR3 is built from 17 residues. Per the germline V gene, CDR1 is MNHNY and CDR2 is SVGAGI (reference sequence). V lost 5 bases to trimming and J lost 7 bases; unmatched junction nucleotides: 10. The chain's CDR3 is CASSQTSGGALGNIQYF. The CDR3 DNA follows: TGTGCCAGCAGTCAGACTAGCGGGGGGGCTCTCGGGAACATTCAGTACTTC.

Only a few counts were recorded for this clonotype. This chain uses TRBV5-4 with TRBJ1-1; D is unclear. Germline CDR1 and CDR2: SGHNT and YYREEE (reference sequence). CDR3 length equals 12 residues. Trimming took off 7 bases at V and 1 base at J, with 8 bases between the two ends. CDR3 bases: TGTGCCAGCTCTCTGTCGAACACTGAAGCTTTCTTT. This sequence encodes CASSLSNTEAFF.

This clonotype was picked up a small number of times. The J gene is TRBJ1-2, the V gene TRBV29-1, with TRBD1 matching over 8 bases. Germline V gene sequence: CDR1 SQVTM, CDR2 ANQGSEA. The CDR3 extends over 12 amino acids. V dropped 4 bases and J dropped 5; count of bases not matched to a gene: 3. The CDR3 bases are TGCAGCGTTGGAACAGGGGGGTATGGCTACACCTTC. Its protein product is CSVGTGGYGYTF.

In this sample, this clonotype turned up once. The J gene is TRBJ1-5, the V gene TRBV7-2; D is uncertain. The CDR3 contains 14 residues. From germline, CDR1 is SGHTA and CDR2 FQGNSA. Trimming left V 5 bases short and J 4 bases short, with 12 bases between. CDR3: CASSHGRINQPQHF. CDR3 sequence (DNA): TGTGCCAGCAGCCACGGCAGAATAAATCAGCCCCAGCATTTT.

The CDR3 DNA sequence: TGTGCCAGTAGAAAGCCCGTGGCGCTAAGGGAAGCTTTCTTT. Protein sequence: CASRKPVALREAFF. This chain uses TRBV19 with TRBJ1-1; D is unresolved. Germline loops: CDR1 LNHDA, CDR2 SQIVND (reference sequence). The CDR3 runs 14 residues. Trimming removed 6 bases from V and 8 bases from J, with 19 bases in between.

This clonotype showed up many times. V gene TRBV7-9 combines with J gene TRBJ2-3; 7 nucleotides match TRBD1. Germline V gene lookup returns CDR1 SEHNR and CDR2 FQNEAQ (reference sequence). The V gene end was trimmed by 5 bases and the J gene end by 9 bases; junction bases not matched to a gene: 11. CDR3 length equals 14 residues. CDR3 loop: CASSTGADPVTQYF. CDR3 DNA: TGTGCCAGCAGCACAGGGGCAGACCCCGTGACGCAGTATTTT.

This chain connects TRBV20-1 to TRBJ2-1; TRBD2 matches at 11 bases. Per the germline V gene, CDR1 is DFQATT and CDR2 is SNEGSKA (reference sequence). The CDR3 loop spans 16 amino acids. Trimming took 6 bases from V and 7 from J; bases not matched to a gene: 14. In DNA, the CDR3 is TGCAGTGCCAAATCCCTATCTAGCGGGGGGTGGAATGAGCAGTTCTTC. Translation gives CSAKSLSSGGWNEQFF.

This clonotype has a count of ten or more. The DNA of the CDR3 is TGTGCCAGCAGTGACTCAAGTACGGCGACAGCTTCACCCCTCCACTTT. Residues: CASSDSSTATASPLHF. This chain uses TRBV6-4 with TRBJ1-6; TRBD1 is a possible D gene (5 bases). Per the germline V gene, CDR1 is MRHNA and CDR2 is SNTAGT. The CDR3 contains 16 residues. Trimming shortened V by 0 bases and J by 9 bases, and 15 bases separated the two germline ends.

This clonotype was observed at least ten times. The J gene is TRBJ1-2, the V gene TRBV6-5; 9 bases fit TRBD1. Looked up from germline, CDR1 is MNHEY and CDR2 is SVGAGI. The CDR3 has 15 residues. Germline trimming cut 2 bases from V and 6 bases from J; bases unmatched to any gene: 7. The CDR3 reads CASSYRDRASDGYTF. In nucleotides, the CDR3 is TGTGCCAGCAGTTACCGGGACAGGGCGTCGGATGGCTACACCTTC.

This clonotype was seen more than once but under ten times. As DNA, the CDR3 is TGTGCCAGCAGCTTCAACCCACAGGGGTTATGGTATGGCTACACCTTC. Translated: CASSFNPQGLWYGYTF. The J gene is TRBJ1-2, the V gene TRBV7-9; the match to TRBD1 covers 7 bases. CDR3 length equals 16 residues. Trimming cost V 3 bases and J 5 bases; bases outside gene matches: 12. Germline CDR1 and CDR2: SEHNR and FQNEAQ (reference sequence).

The chain combines TRBV3-1 with TRBJ1-1; D gene ambiguous. The CDR3 length is 14 residues. Germline V CDR1 and CDR2: LGHDT, YNNKEL (reference sequence). V dropped 7 bases and J dropped 0 bases, with 12 bases sitting between them. CDR3 bases: TGTGCCAGCACCACCGGCCCCATGAACACTGAAGCTTTCTTT. Its protein is CASTTGPMNTEAFF. The entire variable domain, with the rest obtained from reference TRBV3-1 and TRBJ1-1, is as follows: DTAVSQTPKYLVTQMGNDKSIKCEQNLGHDTMYWYKQDSKKFLKIMFSYNNKELIINETVPNRFSPKSPDKAHLNLHINSLELGDSAVYFCASTTGPMNTEAFFGQGTRLTVV.

This clonotype has at least ten counts. The chain joins TRBV27 to TRBJ2-3; TRBD1 matches at 9 bases. The CDR3 covers 14 residues. V trimming: 7 bases; J trimming: 4 bases; junction bases outside the gene matches: 6. Looked up from germline, CDR1 is MNHEY and CDR2 is SMNVEV (reference sequence). This CDR3 is CASKPQGAADTQYF. CDR3 DNA sequence: TGTGCCAGCAAACCACAGGGGGCGGCAGATACGCAGTATTTT.

Points on this clonotype: This may be a read error: a much more frequent sequence differs by one nucleotide. V gene TRBV10-3 combines with J gene TRBJ1-5, with D unclear. Germline loops: CDR1 ENHRY, CDR2 SYGVKD. The CDR3 length is 14 residues. Trimming removed 5 bases from V and 6 bases from J, with 14 bases in between. The CDR3 DNA sequence: TGTGCCATCAGTACCCAAAGCGGCGGTCAGCCCCAGCATTTT. Its protein is CAISTQSGGQPQHF.

This clonotype was seen more than once but under ten times. The chain couples TRBV19 to TRBJ1-2, with 7 bases fitting TRBD1. CDR1 LNHDA and CDR2 SQIVND come from the germline V gene (reference sequence). V trimming: 6 bases; J trimming: 4 bases; junction bases outside the gene matches: 14. The CDR3 is made up of 16 amino acids. The CDR3 sequence is CASSLSTGRRSYGYTF. The CDR3 nucleotides are TGTGCCAGTAGCCTTTCGACAGGGCGGAGGAGCTATGGCTACACCTTC.

With respect to this clonotype: A clone one base away is much larger, so this may be a read error. This chain links TRBV6-6 with TRBJ1-1; D gene unclear. This CDR3 has 15 amino acids. Germline V gives CDR1 MNHNY, CDR2 SVGAGI (reference sequence). CDR3 nucleotides: TGTGTCAGCACCGGCTCCCCTATTTTGAACACTGAAGCTTTCTTT. This sequence encodes CVSTGSPILNTEAFF.

This clonotype was counted many times. This rearrangement joins TRBV12-3 or TRBV12-4 to TRBJ1-1, with D possibly being TRBD1 (6 bases). This CDR3 region has 15 residues. Trimming took 5 bases from V and 1 from J, leaving 14 bases between them. CDR3 sequence reads: CASSRSGTSNTEAFF. CDR3 bases: TGTGCCAGCAGTCGTTCCGGGACATCGAACACTGAAGCTTTCTTT.

This clonotype was picked up many times. The chain has TRBV20-1 and TRBJ2-2; D possibly uses TRBD1 or TRBD2 (6 bases each). Germline values: CDR1 DFQATT, CDR2 SNEGSKA (reference sequence). V lost 1 base to trimming and J lost 5 bases, with 20 bases between them. This CDR3 comprises 17 residues. The CDR3 DNA reads TGCAGTGCTAGAGGGTCTAGCCCGGGGGCGAGAACCGGGGAGCTGTTTTTT. Protein sequence: CSARGSSPGARTGELFF.

This clonotype was counted many times. The chain is built from TRBV30 and TRBJ1-4; TRBD1 is a possible D gene (5 bases). The CDR3 runs 14 residues. V lost 3 bases and J 5 bases, leaving 13 bases between the germline ends. In germline, CDR1 is GTSNPN, CDR2 SVGIG (reference sequence). The CDR3 sequence is CAWRKGQRNEKLFF. The CDR3 DNA follows: TGTGCCTGGAGGAAGGGGCAGAGAAATGAAAAACTGTTTTTT.

This clonotype was detected many times. The V gene is TRBV29-1, the J gene TRBJ1-2, with D maybe TRBD1 (5 bases). The CDR3 length is 17 residues. V shed 1 base and J shed 0 bases, with 18 bases lying between them. Germline V gene sequence: CDR1 SQVTM, CDR2 ANQGSEA. The CDR3, as DNA: TGCAGCGTTGAAGTGGGGGAGTCCCGGGGAGCTAACTATGGCTACACCTTC. This encodes CSVEVGESRGANYGYTF.

This clonotype was seen ten or more times. The chain has TRBV6-6 and TRBJ1-6; TRBD1 aligns across 8 bases. Germline CDR1 and CDR2: MNHNY and SVGAGI (reference sequence). The ends lost 6 bases at V and 8 bases at J; junction bases unmatched: 3. CDR3 length: 13 amino acids. The CDR3 coding sequence is TGTGCCAGCAGGACAGGGGTATATTCACCCCTCCACTTT. Translating it yields CASRTGVYSPLHF.